The source of this TCR beta chain is a study of shared clonotypes between healthy human individuals. The study's findings and limits: Rarefaction demonstrated incomplete sorted-subset sequencing despite large depth. Larger estimated richness was generally seen in naive subsets than in memory subsets.

The CDR3 consists of 13 residues. The V gene lost 1 base and the J gene lost 6 bases, with 8 bases spanning the gap. The germline V gene encodes CDR1 SGHNT and CDR2 YENEEA. This clone was counted many times. Its antigen is still unknown. Other nucleotide sequences from this sample produce the same CDR3. Sequencing used immunoSEQ multiplex PCR; TCRdb keeps in-frame clones, though not all of them. The sample includes roughly 1,100,000 clones, 70% to 80% of them seen just once. The chain joins TRBV11-3 to TRBJ2-3, with D unclear. The specimen was memory CD4+ T cells sorted from blood. Subset meaning: CD45RA-negative fraction. The clonotype was recovered from a man younger than 35 in good health. This CDR3 is CASSLGRSDTQYF. The CDR3 bases are TGTGCCAGCAGCTTAGGGCGGTCTGATACGCAGTATTTT.